Shown below are 20 T cell receptor beta chains from a single sample sequenced in a study of Tregs in tolerant kidney transplant recipients (dated by TCRdb to the late 2010s). The library relied on the immunoSEQ multiplex PCR assay. The clones in this table, taken by TCRdb from immuneACCESS, are in-frame only. Not every clone is retained; where verified, under half of the shortfall comes from an unresolved V gene, and the cause of the rest is unknown. The sample has under 100,000 clones on record, approximately 94% of them singletons. Roughly 5% of the sample rests with the top ten. The specimen sequenced was CD8+ T cells from blood. All receptors derive from a human donor in good health.

This chain joins TRBV5-4 and TRBJ2-7, with 13 bases identical to TRBD2. The germline V gene has CDR1 SGHNT and CDR2 YYREEE (reference sequence). The CDR3 sequence is 14 residues long. V was pared by 4 bases and J by 10 bases, with 8 bases of the junction left unmatched. For the CDR3, the DNA is TGTGCCAGCAGCCCCGGACTAGCGGGGGCACCACAGTACTTC. Its translation: CASSPGLAGAPQYF.

V and J are TRBV5-6 and TRBJ2-4; 7 nucleotides agree with TRBD1. V dropped 0 bases and J dropped 0; count of bases not matched to a gene: 6. Per the germline V gene, CDR1 is SGHDT and CDR2 is YYEEEE. This CDR3 region has 17 residues. In nucleotides, the CDR3 is TGTGCCAGCAGCTTGGAGTTAAGGGGGCTAGCCAAAAACATTCAGTACTTC. Translated, it gives CASSLELRGLAKNIQYF.

V usage is TRBV27 and J usage is TRBJ2-7; 13 bases match TRBD2. The junction had 12 bases not matched to a gene; V was cut back by 4 bases and J by 6 bases. Germline V lookup: CDR1 MNHEY, CDR2 SMNVEV (reference sequence). This CDR3 is built from 17 residues. The chain's CDR3 is CASSSGLAGVLGGEQYF. The DNA for the CDR3 is TGTGCCAGCAGTTCAGGACTAGCGGGAGTTCTTGGGGGCGAGCAGTACTTC.

The chain uses TRBV14 and TRBJ2-4; perhaps D is TRBD1 or TRBD2 (5 bases each). The CDR3 totals 16 residues. Trimming took off 1 base at V and 3 bases at J, with 13 bases between the two ends. Germline-derived CDR1 and CDR2 are SGHDN and FVKESK. The CDR3 reads CASSQVEGTLKNIQYF. Here the CDR3 DNA reads TGTGCCAGCAGCCAAGTAGAGGGGACCCTCAAAAACATTCAGTACTTC.

This rearrangement joins TRBV5-5 to TRBJ1-6, with 10 bases that match TRBD1. V lost 3 bases and J lost 6; bases outside the gene matches: 9. The CDR3 consists of 17 residues. Germline CDR1 is SGHKS and CDR2 is YYEKEE (reference sequence). The CDR3 DNA reads TGTGCCAGCAGCTACCCCCGGGACAGGGGAATTAATTCACCCCTCCACTTT. This encodes CASSYPRDRGINSPLHF. The entire variable domain, with the rest obtained from reference TRBV5-5 and TRBJ1-6, is as follows: DAGVTQSPTHLIKTRGQQVTLRCSPISGHKSVSWYQQVLGQGPQFIFQYYEKEERGRGNFPDRFSARQFPNYSSELNVNALLLGDSALYLCASSYPRDRGINSPLHFGNGTRLTVT.

The chain joins TRBV27 to TRBJ1-5, with TRBD1 identical over 10 bases. The CDR3 is made up of 16 amino acids. V lost 5 bases to trimming and J lost 2 bases; unmatched junction nucleotides: 6. Germline CDR1 is MNHEY and CDR2 is SMNVEV (reference sequence). Here the CDR3 DNA reads TGTGCCAGCAGTCGACAGGGGGCGTTTGGCAATCAGCCCCAGCATTTT. Its protein is CASSRQGAFGNQPQHF.

This chain's CDR3 is CASSLDYGYTF. In DNA form, the CDR3 reads TGTGCCAGCAGCTTAGACTATGGCTACACCTTC. The J gene is TRBJ1-2, the V gene TRBV7-9; D remains unclear. CDR3 size: 11 residues. V was shortened by 1 base and J by 3 bases, with 0 bases between the two germline ends. Germline V gives CDR1 SEHNR, CDR2 FQNEAQ (reference sequence).

The gene calls are TRBV7-9 and TRBJ2-1; D remains unclear. The CDR3 totals 16 residues. The V and J ends lost 2 bases and 0 bases respectively, with 11 bases between them. Looked up from germline, CDR1 is SEHNR and CDR2 is FQNEAQ (reference sequence). Here the CDR3 reads CASSLFDVPSYNEQFF. The CDR3 region has the DNA TGTGCCAGCAGCTTATTCGACGTTCCCTCCTACAATGAGCAGTTCTTC. The full variable domain, with the rest looked up from reference TRBV7-9 and TRBJ2-1, is DTGVSQNPRHKITKRGQNVTFRCDPISEHNRLYWYRQTLGQGPEFLTYFQNEAQLEKSRLLSDRFSAERPKGSFSTLEIQRTEQGDSAMYLCASSLFDVPSYNEQFFGPGTRLTVL.

The gene calls are TRBV10-3 and TRBJ2-7, with TRBD1 as a possible D gene (7 bases). The CDR3 contains 17 residues. V shed 4 bases and J shed 2 bases, with 21 bases lying between them. The germline CDR1 and CDR2 sequences are ENHRY and SYGVKD. The CDR3 sequence is CAISAPGQGGPAYEQYF. The CDR3 DNA reads TGTGCCATCAGTGCCCCCGGGCAGGGGGGCCCAGCCTACGAGCAGTACTTC.

The chain combines TRBV2 with TRBJ2-7; 9 nucleotides line up with TRBD2. This CDR3 spans 16 amino acids. The germline CDR1 and CDR2 sequences are SNHLY and FYNNEI. V shed 6 bases, J shed 6 bases, and the junction held 15 bases outside the gene matches. This CDR3 reads CASSGGAGGKGLEQYF. The CDR3 bases are TGTGCCAGCAGCGGGGGAGCGGGAGGAAAAGGGCTCGAGCAGTACTTC.

CDR3 in amino acids: CASATGTLEAFF. The CDR3 coding sequence is TGCGCCAGCGCGACAGGGACCTTAGAAGCTTTCTTT. The chain recombines TRBV10-2 with TRBJ1-1; the match to TRBD1 covers 7 bases. Germline trimming cut 8 bases from V and 8 bases from J; bases unmatched to any gene: 8. The germline CDR1 and CDR2 sequences are WSHSY and SAAADI. This CDR3 is built from 12 residues.

The chain is built from TRBV4-1 and TRBJ2-7, with TRBD1 as a possible D gene (5 bases). Germline values: CDR1 MGHRA, CDR2 YSYEKL. V was pared by 3 bases and J by 1 base, with 13 bases between. This CDR3 comprises 15 residues. Here the CDR3 reads CASSQKTALSYEQYF. CDR3 sequence (DNA): TGCGCCAGCAGCCAGAAGACAGCTCTTTCCTACGAGCAGTACTTC.

This chain connects TRBV7-6 to TRBJ2-7; tentative D call: TRBD1 (7 bases). The CDR3 sequence is 16 residues long. CDR1 and CDR2 from the germline V gene are SGHVS and FNYEAQ. V was shortened by 2 bases and J by 2 bases, with 16 bases between the two germline ends. In DNA form, the CDR3 reads TGTGCCAGCAGCTTAACCGCGACAGGGACTCCCTACGAGCAGTACTTC. This encodes CASSLTATGTPYEQYF.

The chain uses TRBV7-9 and TRBJ2-7, with TRBD1 matching over 7 bases. V shed 4 bases, J shed 2 bases, and the junction held 5 bases outside the gene matches. The CDR3 is 14 amino acids. In germline, CDR1 is SEHNR, CDR2 FQNEAQ (reference sequence). In DNA form, the CDR3 reads TGTGCCAGCAGCTCGGGACAGAATGCCTACGAGCAGTACTTC. Protein sequence: CASSSGQNAYEQYF.

V gene TRBV4-1 combines with J gene TRBJ2-3, with 8 nucleotides matching TRBD2. Germline V gene lookup returns CDR1 MGHRA and CDR2 YSYEKL. The CDR3 runs to 16 residues. J was trimmed by 0 bases and V by 1 base; bases with no gene match: 3. This chain's CDR3 is CASSQGAGASTDTQYF. In nucleotides, the CDR3 is TGCGCCAGCAGCCAAGGAGCGGGGGCTAGCACAGATACGCAGTATTTT.

The chain couples TRBV9 to TRBJ1-2; no clear D gene. Germline V gives CDR1 SGDLS, CDR2 YYNGEE. V was clipped by 6 bases and J by 4 bases, with 10 bases between them. This CDR3 spans 12 amino acids. The CDR3 region has the DNA TGTGCCAGCAACCCTGACCCCTATGGCTACACCTTC. Protein sequence: CASNPDPYGYTF.

This clone was seen just once. This chain uses TRBV27 with TRBJ1-1; D gene uncertain. The germline gives CDR1 MNHEY, CDR2 SMNVEV (reference sequence). V was pared by 3 bases and J by 8 bases, with 7 bases between. This CDR3 has 11 amino acids. CDR3 nucleotides: TGTGCCAGCAGTTTCGCGCAGGAAGCTTTCTTT. Its translation is CASSFAQEAFF.

This clone was seen a single time. The chain couples TRBV29-1 to TRBJ1-4; unclear D gene. Germline loops: CDR1 SQVTM, CDR2 ANQGSEA. V was pared by 6 bases and J by 7 bases, with 3 bases between. CDR3 size: 9 residues. The CDR3 DNA reads TGCAGCGTACTTGAAAAACTGTTTTTT. Protein sequence: CSVLEKLFF.

This rearrangement joins TRBV10-1 to TRBJ2-7; TRBD1 matches at 8 bases. The CDR3 consists of 16 residues. In germline, CDR1 is WNHNN, CDR2 SYGVQD (reference sequence). Losses at the gene ends were 2 bases for V and 1 base for J; bases not matched to a gene: 7. CDR3 DNA sequence: TGCGCCAGCAGTGAGAATTTGAGGACAGGGTCCTACGAGCAGTACTTC. Translated, it gives CASSENLRTGSYEQYF.

CDR3 amino acids: CASSPGTGTYEQYF. CDR3 nucleotide sequence: TGTGCCAGCAGCCCGGGGACAGGGACTTACGAGCAGTACTTC. This chain joins TRBV13 and TRBJ2-7; 9 nucleotides match TRBD1. This CDR3 has 14 amino acids. Germline CDR1 reads PRHDT; CDR2 reads FYEKMQ (reference sequence). Trimming took 5 bases from V and 4 from J; bases not matched to a gene: 6.